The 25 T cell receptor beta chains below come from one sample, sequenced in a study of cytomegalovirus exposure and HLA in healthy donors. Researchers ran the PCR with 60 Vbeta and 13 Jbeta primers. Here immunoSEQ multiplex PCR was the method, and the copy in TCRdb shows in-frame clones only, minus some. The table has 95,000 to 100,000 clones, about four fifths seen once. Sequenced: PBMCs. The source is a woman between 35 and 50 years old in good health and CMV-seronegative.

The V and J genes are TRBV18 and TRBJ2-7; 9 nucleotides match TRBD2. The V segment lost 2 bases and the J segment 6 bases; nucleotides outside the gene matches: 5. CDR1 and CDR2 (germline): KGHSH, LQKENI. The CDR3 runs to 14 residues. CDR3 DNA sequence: TGTGCCAGCTCACCAAAGGGACTAGCAAGCGAGCAGTACTTC. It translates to CASSPKGLASEQYF.

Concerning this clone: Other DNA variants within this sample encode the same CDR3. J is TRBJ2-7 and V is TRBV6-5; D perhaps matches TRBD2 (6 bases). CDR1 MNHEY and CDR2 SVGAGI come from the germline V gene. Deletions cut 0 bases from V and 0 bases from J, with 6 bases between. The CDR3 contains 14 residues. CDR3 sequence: CASSYSGGSYEQYF. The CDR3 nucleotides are TGTGCCAGCAGTTACTCCGGGGGCTCCTACGAGCAGTACTTC.

The CDR3: CSVDGTSVLDTQYF. The CDR3 DNA follows: TGCAGCGTTGACGGGACTAGCGTTTTGGATACGCAGTATTTT. The chain recombines TRBV29-1 with TRBJ2-3; the match to TRBD2 covers 10 bases. CDR3 size: 14 residues. Germline CDR1 SQVTM, CDR2 ANQGSEA. V lost 3 bases and J lost 6; bases outside the gene matches: 6.

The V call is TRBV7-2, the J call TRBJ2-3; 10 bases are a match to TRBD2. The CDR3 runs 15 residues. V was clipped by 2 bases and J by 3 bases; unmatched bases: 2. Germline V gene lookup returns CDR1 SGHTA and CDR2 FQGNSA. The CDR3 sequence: CASSLLAGETDTQYF. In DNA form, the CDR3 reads TGTGCCAGCAGCTTACTAGCGGGGGAAACAGATACGCAGTATTTT.

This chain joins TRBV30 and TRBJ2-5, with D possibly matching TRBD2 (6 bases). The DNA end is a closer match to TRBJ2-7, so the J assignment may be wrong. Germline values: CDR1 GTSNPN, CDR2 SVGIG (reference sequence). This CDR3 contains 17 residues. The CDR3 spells CAWGEAPGLKGGYEQYF. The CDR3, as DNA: TGTGCCTGGGGCGAAGCACCGGGCCTAAAGGGAGGTTACGAGCAGTACTTC.

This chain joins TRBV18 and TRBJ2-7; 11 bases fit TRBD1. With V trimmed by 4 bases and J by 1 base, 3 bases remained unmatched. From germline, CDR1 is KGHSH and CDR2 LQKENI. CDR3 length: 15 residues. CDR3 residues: CASSHGTGGSYEQYF. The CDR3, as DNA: TGTGCCAGCTCACACGGGACAGGGGGATCCTACGAGCAGTACTTC.

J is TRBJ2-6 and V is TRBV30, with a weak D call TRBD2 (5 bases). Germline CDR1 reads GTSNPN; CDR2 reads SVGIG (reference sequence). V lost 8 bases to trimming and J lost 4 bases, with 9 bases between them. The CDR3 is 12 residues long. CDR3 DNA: TGTGCCGCAGCGGTCGGGGCCAACGTCCTGACTTTC. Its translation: CAAAVGANVLTF.

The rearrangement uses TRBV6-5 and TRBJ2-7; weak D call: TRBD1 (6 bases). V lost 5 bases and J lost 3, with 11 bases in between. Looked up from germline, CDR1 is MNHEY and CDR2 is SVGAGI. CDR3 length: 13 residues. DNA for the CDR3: TGTGCCAGCAGTGACAGGATTTACTACGAGCAGTACTTC. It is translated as CASSDRIYYEQYF.

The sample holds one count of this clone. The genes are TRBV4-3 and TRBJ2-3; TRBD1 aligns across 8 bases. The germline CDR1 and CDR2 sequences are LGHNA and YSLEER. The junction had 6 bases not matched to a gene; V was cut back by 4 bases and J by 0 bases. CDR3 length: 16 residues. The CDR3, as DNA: TGCGCCAGCAGCCCCGGACAGGGACCTAGCACAGATACGCAGTATTTT. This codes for CASSPGQGPSTDTQYF.

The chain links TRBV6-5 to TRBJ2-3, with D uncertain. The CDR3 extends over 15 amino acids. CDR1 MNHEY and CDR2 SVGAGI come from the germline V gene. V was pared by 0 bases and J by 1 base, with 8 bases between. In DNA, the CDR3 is TGTGCCAGCAGTTACTCGGCGGCCCGCACAGATACGCAGTATTTT. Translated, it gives CASSYSAARTDTQYF.

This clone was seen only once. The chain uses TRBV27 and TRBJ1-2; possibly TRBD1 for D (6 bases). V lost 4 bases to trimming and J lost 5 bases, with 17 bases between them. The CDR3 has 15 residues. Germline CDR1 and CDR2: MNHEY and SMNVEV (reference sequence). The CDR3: CASSWGGGGAYGYTF. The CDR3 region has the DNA TGTGCCAGCAGTTGGGGAGGGGGGGGAGCGTATGGCTACACCTTC.

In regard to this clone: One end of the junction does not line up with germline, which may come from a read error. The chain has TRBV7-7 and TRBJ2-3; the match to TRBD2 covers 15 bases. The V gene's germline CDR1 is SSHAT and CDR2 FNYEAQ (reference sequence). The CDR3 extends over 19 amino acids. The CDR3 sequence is CASSLGAGLAGGPLDTQYF. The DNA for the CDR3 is TGTGCTAGCAGCTTAGGGGCAGGACTAGCGGGGGGGCCGCTAGATACGCAGTATTTT.

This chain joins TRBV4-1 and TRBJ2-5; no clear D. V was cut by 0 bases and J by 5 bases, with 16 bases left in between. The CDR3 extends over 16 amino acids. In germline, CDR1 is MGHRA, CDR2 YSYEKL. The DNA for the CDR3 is TGCGCCAGCAGCCAAGAGCAACAGCCCGGCCGGGAGACCCAGTACTTC. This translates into CASSQEQQPGRETQYF.

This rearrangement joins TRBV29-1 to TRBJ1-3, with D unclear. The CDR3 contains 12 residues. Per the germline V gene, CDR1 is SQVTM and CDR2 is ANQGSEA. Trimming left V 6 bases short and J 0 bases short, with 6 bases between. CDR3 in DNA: TGCAGCGTCGGGAGCTCTGGAAACACCATATATTTT. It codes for CSVGSSGNTIYF. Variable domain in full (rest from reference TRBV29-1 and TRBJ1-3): SAVISQKPSRDICQRGTSLTIQCQVDSQVTMMFWYRQQPGQSLTLIATANQGSEATYESGFVIDKFPISRPNLTFSTLTVSNMSPEDSSIYLCSVGSSGNTIYFGEGSWLTVV.

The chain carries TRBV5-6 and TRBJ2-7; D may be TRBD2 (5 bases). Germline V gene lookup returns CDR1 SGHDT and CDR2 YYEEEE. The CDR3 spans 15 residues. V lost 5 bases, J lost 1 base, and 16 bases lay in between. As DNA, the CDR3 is TGTGCCAGCAGGAAATGGACTGCTCCTTCCTACGAGCAGTACTTC. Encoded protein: CASRKWTAPSYEQYF.

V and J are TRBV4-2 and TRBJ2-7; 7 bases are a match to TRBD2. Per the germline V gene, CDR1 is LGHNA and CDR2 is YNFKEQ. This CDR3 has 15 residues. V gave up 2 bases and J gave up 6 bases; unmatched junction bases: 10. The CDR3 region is CASSQSGGSYGEQYF. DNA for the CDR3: TGTGCCAGCAGCCAATCGGGAGGATCCTACGGCGAGCAGTACTTC.

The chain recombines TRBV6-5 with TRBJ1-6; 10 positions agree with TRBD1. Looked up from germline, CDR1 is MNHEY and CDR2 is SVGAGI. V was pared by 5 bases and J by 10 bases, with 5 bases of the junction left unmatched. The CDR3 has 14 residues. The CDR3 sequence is CASSEGQGESPLHF. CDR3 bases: TGTGCCAGCAGTGAAGGACAGGGGGAGTCACCCCTCCACTTT.

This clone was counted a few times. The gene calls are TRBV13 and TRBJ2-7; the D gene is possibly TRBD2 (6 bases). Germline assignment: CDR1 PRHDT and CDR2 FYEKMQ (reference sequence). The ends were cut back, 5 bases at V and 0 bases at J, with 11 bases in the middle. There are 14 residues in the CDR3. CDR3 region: CASSPDGSSYEQYF. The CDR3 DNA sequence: TGTGCCAGCAGCCCGGACGGGAGCTCCTACGAGCAGTACTTC.

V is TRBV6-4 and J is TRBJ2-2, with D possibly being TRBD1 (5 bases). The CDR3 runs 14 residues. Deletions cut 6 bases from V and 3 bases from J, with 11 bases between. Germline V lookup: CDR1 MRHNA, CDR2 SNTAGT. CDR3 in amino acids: CASRQVWDTGELFF. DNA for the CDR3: TGTGCCAGCAGACAGGTTTGGGACACCGGGGAGCTGTTTTTT.

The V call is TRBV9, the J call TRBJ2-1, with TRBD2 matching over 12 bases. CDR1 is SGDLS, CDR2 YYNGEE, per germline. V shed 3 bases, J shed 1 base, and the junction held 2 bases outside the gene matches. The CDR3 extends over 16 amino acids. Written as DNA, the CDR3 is TGTGCCAGCAGCGGACTAGCGGGAGAGTCCTACAATGAGCAGTTCTTC. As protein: CASSGLAGESYNEQFF.

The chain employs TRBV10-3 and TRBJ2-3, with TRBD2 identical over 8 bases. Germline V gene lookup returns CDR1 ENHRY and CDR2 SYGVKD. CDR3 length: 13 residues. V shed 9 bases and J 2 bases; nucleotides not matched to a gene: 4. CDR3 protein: CAIAGEITDTQYF. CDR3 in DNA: TGTGCCATAGCGGGGGAGATCACAGATACGCAGTATTTT.

The CDR3 region has the DNA TGTGCCAGTAGTGCTCGGGGCGGGGAGCTGTTTTTT. This codes for CASSARGGELFF. J is TRBJ2-2 and V is TRBV19; a possible D gene is TRBD2 (5 bases). CDR3 size: 12 residues. The germline CDR1 and CDR2 sequences are LNHDA and SQIVND (reference sequence). With 5 bases removed from V and 7 bases from J, the gap between germline ends came to 8 bases.

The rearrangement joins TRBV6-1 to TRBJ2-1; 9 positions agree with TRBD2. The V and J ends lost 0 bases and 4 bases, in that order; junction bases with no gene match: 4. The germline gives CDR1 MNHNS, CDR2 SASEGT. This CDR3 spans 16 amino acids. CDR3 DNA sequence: TGTGCCAGCAGTGAAGCTTGGGCGGGGGGGTACAATGAGCAGTTCTTC. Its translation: CASSEAWAGGYNEQFF.

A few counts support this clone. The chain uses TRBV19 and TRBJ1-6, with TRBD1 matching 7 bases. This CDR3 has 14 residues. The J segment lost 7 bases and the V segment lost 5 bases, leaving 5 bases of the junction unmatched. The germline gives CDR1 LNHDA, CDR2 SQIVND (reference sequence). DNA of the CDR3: TGTGCCAGTAGTCCGGGACAGTTGAATTCACCCCTCCACTTT. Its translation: CASSPGQLNSPLHF.

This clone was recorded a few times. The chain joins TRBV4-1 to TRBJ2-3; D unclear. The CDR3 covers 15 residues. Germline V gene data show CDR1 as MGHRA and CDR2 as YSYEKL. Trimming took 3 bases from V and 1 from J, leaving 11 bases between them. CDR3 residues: CASSHSGSGTDTQYF. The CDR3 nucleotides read TGCGCCAGCAGCCATTCGGGTTCCGGCACAGATACGCAGTATTTT.